The entry below gives a single T cell receptor (beta chain) sequence along with its context. The genomic DNA of each subset was split evenly across several immunoSEQ plates. This table comes from immunoSEQ multiplex PCR, and its TCRdb copy is limited to in-frame clones, with some not included. The top ten hold approximately 0.13% of the sample, which has 2,100,000 or so clones, approximately 94% seen once. Healthy adults negative for HIV, lacking recent acute infections or vaccinations, served as donors. This sample is drawn from a study of shared clonotypes between healthy human individuals. The CDR3 loop spans 15 amino acids. The germline gives CDR1 SGDLS, CDR2 YYNGEE. Trimming removed 0 bases at V and 2 bases at J, with 8 bases between.

The chain has TRBV9 and TRBJ2-2, with no clear D. Sequencing was done on a sample of naive CD4+ T cells sorted from blood. Subset described: CD45RA+ positively selected. The sequence derives from a man between 18 and 29 years old in good health. The CDR3 nucleotides are TGTGCCAGCAGCGTAGTACACGGTAACACCGGGGAGCTGTTTTTT. Translated, it gives CASSVVHGNTGELFF.